The 5 T cell receptor beta chains below all came from one sample that was sequenced in a study of T cell responses to AZD1222 COVID-19 vaccine. Here immunoSEQ multiplex PCR was the method, and the copy in TCRdb shows in-frame clones only, minus some. The table records more than 140,000 clones, more than 70% of them present only once. The starting material was peripheral blood, obtained on day 0 of MenACWY control vaccination. The receptors come from an adult in good health.

This sequence joins TRBV4-1 and TRBJ1-5, with D perhaps TRBD1 (5 bases). V lost 2 bases to trimming and J lost 4 bases, with 15 bases between them. This CDR3 spans 16 amino acids. Germline V gene lookup returns CDR1 MGHRA and CDR2 YSYEKL. The CDR3, as DNA: TGCGCCAGCAGCCAACGAGATCCGCAGGGTAATCAGCCCCAGCATTTT. It specifies CASSQRDPQGNQPQHF.

The gene calls are TRBV7-9 and TRBJ1-2; D remains ambiguous. V was cut by 5 bases and J by 8 bases, with 12 bases left in between. Germline V gene lookup returns CDR1 SEHNR and CDR2 FQNEAQ (reference sequence). This CDR3 is 12 amino acids long. The CDR3 protein is CASSLDGVGYTF. Here the CDR3 DNA reads TGTGCCAGCAGCCTAGACGGTGTGGGCTACACCTTC.

This clone appeared once. V is TRBV5-4 and J is TRBJ1-3; no clear D. The germline V and J ends were trimmed by 3 bases and 1 base, with 8 bases remaining between them. This CDR3 is 14 amino acids long. CDR1 is SGHNT, CDR2 YYREEE, per germline (reference sequence). CDR3 nucleotides: TGTGCCAGCAGCTCGCAACAGTCTGGAAACACCATATATTTT. This gives the protein CASSSQQSGNTIYF.

The chain employs TRBV9 and TRBJ2-2; TRBD2 might be the D (5 bases). The CDR3 runs to 15 residues. Germline lookup yields CDR1 SGDLS and CDR2 YYNGEE. Trimming took off 4 bases at V and 5 bases at J, with 15 bases between the two ends. DNA of the CDR3: TGTGCCAGCAGCTCGACGACCAGAGGGACCGGGGAGCTGTTTTTT. This codes for CASSSTTRGTGELFF.

The chain couples TRBV7-8 to TRBJ2-1, with TRBD2 matching over 7 bases. V was pared by 2 bases and J by 2 bases, with 3 bases of the junction left unmatched. Germline CDR1 is SGHVS and CDR2 is FQNEAQ. The CDR3 has 15 amino acids. The CDR3 here is CASSLSGTTYNEQFF. The CDR3 DNA is TGTGCCAGCAGCTTATCAGGGACTACCTACAATGAGCAGTTCTTC.